Shown below are 18 T cell receptor beta chains from a single sample sequenced in a study of blood T cell repertoires in COVID-19. This table comes from immunoSEQ multiplex PCR, and its TCRdb copy is limited to in-frame clones, with some not included. The sample lists about 170,000 clones, roughly 80% occurring once. Sequences were obtained from peripheral blood. All receptors come from a man between 65 and 85 years old with active or convalescent COVID-19.

J is TRBJ2-1 and V is TRBV5-1; possible D gene TRBD2, 5 bases. The V end was cut by 2 bases, the J end by 4 bases, with 13 bases between. Per the germline V gene, CDR1 is SGHRS and CDR2 is YFSETQ. This CDR3 region has 15 residues. The DNA for the CDR3 is TGCGCCAGCAGCTTCCGAGAGAGAGGGTACAATGAGCAGTTCTTC. The encoded protein is CASSFRERGYNEQFF.

This chain uses TRBV19 with TRBJ2-1; TRBD1 agrees at 11 bases. The CDR3 consists of 13 residues. Losses at the gene ends were 5 bases for V and 8 bases for J; bases not matched to a gene: 2. CDR1 and CDR2 (germline): LNHDA, SQIVND (reference sequence). The CDR3 DNA follows: TGTGCCAGTAGTGGGGACAGGGGGTATGAGCAGTTCTTC. Protein product: CASSGDRGYEQFF.

The chain links TRBV29-1 to TRBJ2-7; TRBD2 might be the D (6 bases). V dropped 1 base and J dropped 3 bases, with 10 bases sitting between them. Germline V gives CDR1 SQVTM, CDR2 ANQGSEA. This CDR3 region has 13 residues. The CDR3 sequence: CSVEGAGLYEQYF. CDR3 sequence (DNA): TGCAGCGTTGAAGGAGCGGGCCTCTACGAGCAGTACTTC.

This clone has only a few counts. No DNA is shown, since the ends of the CDR3 on it are uncertain; the CDR3 is the one TCRdb lists. The chain is built from TRBV11-2 and TRBJ2-2; the table's D gene call, TRBD2, was not cross checked with the DNA. Germline-derived CDR1 and CDR2 are SGHAT and FQNNGV. Termini included, the CDR3 measures 14 amino acids. Here the CDR3 reads CASSLDRTPGSCFF.

The gene calls are TRBV7-9 and TRBJ1-4; perhaps TRBD1 as D (5 bases). The CDR3 has 15 amino acids. The ends were cut back, 1 base at V and 3 bases at J, with 9 bases in the middle. Germline V gene lookup returns CDR1 SEHNR and CDR2 FQNEAQ (reference sequence). CDR3 amino acids: CASSLGGDANEKLFF. The CDR3 DNA is TGTGCCAGCAGCTTAGGGGGGGATGCTAATGAAAAACTGTTTTTT.

The V call is TRBV7-2, the J call TRBJ1-4; D possibly corresponds to TRBD1 (5 bases). The CDR3 is 16 amino acids. The V and J ends lost 3 bases and 4 bases respectively, with 15 bases between them. Germline loops: CDR1 SGHTA, CDR2 FQGNSA. The CDR3 DNA follows: TGTGCCAGCAGCTTTGGTTGGGGGGTCGGTAATGAAAAACTGTTTTTT. Protein: CASSFGWGVGNEKLFF. The full variable domain, with the rest looked up from reference TRBV7-2 and TRBJ1-4, is GAGVSQSPSNKVTEKGKDVELRCDPISGHTALYWYRQSLGQGLEFLIYFQGNSAPDKSGLPSDRFSAERTGGSVSTLTIQRTQQEDSAVYLCASSFGWGVGNEKLFFGSGTQLSVL.

The chain links TRBV24-1 to TRBJ1-5, with 10 bases matching TRBD1. Germline CDR1 KGHDR, CDR2 SFDVKD. J lost 8 bases, V lost 2 bases, and 8 bases had no gene match. This CDR3 has 16 amino acids. CDR3 sequence: CATSDSGTGDLEPQHF. The CDR3 region has the DNA TGTGCCACCAGTGATTCCGGGACAGGGGATCTTGAGCCCCAGCATTTT.

The V and J genes are TRBV14 and TRBJ2-5; D uncertain. Trimming took 2 bases from V and 1 from J, leaving 5 bases between them. This CDR3 spans 13 amino acids. CDR1 is SGHDN, CDR2 FVKESK, per germline. CDR3 region: CASSQNIQETQYF. The CDR3 DNA reads as TGTGCCAGCAGCCAAAACATCCAAGAGACCCAGTACTTC.

The gene calls are TRBV6-5 and TRBJ2-1; D is ambiguous. Between the trimmed V and J ends, which lost 2 bases and 5 bases, there was a span of 7 bases. This CDR3 is 13 amino acids long. Looked up from germline, CDR1 is MNHEY and CDR2 is SVGAGI. CDR3 coding DNA: TGTGCCAGCAGTTACACTAACAACAATGAGCAGTTCTTC. Translated: CASSYTNNNEQFF.

V is TRBV6-2 or TRBV6-3 and J is TRBJ1-1, with 8 bases that match TRBD1. Unmatched junction bases numbered 11, after V lost 2 bases and J lost 0 bases. From germline, CDR1 is MNHEY and CDR2 SVGEGT. This CDR3 has 18 residues. The CDR3, as DNA: TGTGCCAGCAGTTACGACTCGGACAGGGCGACAGTGAACACTGAAGCTTTCTTT. Encoded protein: CASSYDSDRATVNTEAFF.

The CDR3 spells CASRAGGTEAFF. The CDR3 DNA sequence: TGTGCCAGCAGGGCCGGGGGCACTGAAGCTTTCTTT. The chain recombines TRBV12-3 or TRBV12-4 with TRBJ1-1; weak D call: TRBD1 (5 bases). V was trimmed by 6 bases and J by 4 bases, leaving 9 bases between them. The CDR3 covers 12 residues.

The rearrangement uses TRBV9 and TRBJ1-1; D is possibly TRBD1 (5 bases). The CDR3 covers 14 residues. V lost 2 bases and J lost 2, with 10 bases in between. Germline-derived CDR1 and CDR2 are SGDLS and YYNGEE. As DNA, the CDR3 is TGTGCCAGCAGCGTCTCGGACACCAACACTGAAGCTTTCTTT. It translates to CASSVSDTNTEAFF.

This clone occurred a few times. The chain links TRBV19 to TRBJ1-2; D is unresolved. Germline values: CDR1 LNHDA, CDR2 SQIVND (reference sequence). Deletions cut 3 bases from V and 2 bases from J, with 16 bases between. This CDR3 comprises 16 residues. The CDR3, as DNA: TGTGCCAGTAGTATGCCCCGCGGCGGGCGGAACTATGGCTACACCTTC. As protein: CASSMPRGGRNYGYTF. The whole variable domain, filled in from reference TRBV19 and TRBJ1-2, reads DGGITQSPKYLFRKEGQNVTLSCEQNLNHDAMYWYRQDPGQGLRLIYYSQIVNDFQKGDIAEGYSVSREKKESFPLTVTSAQKNPTAFYLCASSMPRGGRNYGYTFGSGTRLTVV.

CDR3 amino acids: CASRTQGVNSPLHF. The CDR3 DNA sequence: TGTGCCAGCAGAACGCAAGGGGTTAATTCACCCCTCCACTTT. The rearrangement joins TRBV7-2 to TRBJ1-6; D is perhaps TRBD1 (5 bases). Deletions cut 6 bases from V and 6 bases from J, with 12 bases between. This CDR3 contains 14 residues. Germline loops: CDR1 SGHTA, CDR2 FQGNSA. The full variable domain, rest sourced from reference TRBV7-2 and TRBJ1-6, is GAGVSQSPSNKVTEKGKDVELRCDPISGHTALYWYRQSLGQGLEFLIYFQGNSAPDKSGLPSDRFSAERTGGSVSTLTIQRTQQEDSAVYLCASRTQGVNSPLHFGNGTRLTVT.

J is TRBJ1-6 and V is TRBV3-1 (or the pseudogene TRBV3-2), with 9 bases aligning to TRBD1. The CDR3 loop spans 13 amino acids. The J segment lost 10 bases and the V segment lost 7 bases, leaving 5 bases of the junction unmatched. The germline CDR1 and CDR2 sequences are LGHDT and YNNKEL (reference sequence). The CDR3 DNA is TGTGCCAGCAACCGACAGGGGGTGTCACCCCTCCACTTT. Encoded protein: CASNRQGVSPLHF.

The chain combines TRBV7-9 with TRBJ1-3; D is ambiguous. CDR3 size: 11 residues. The V and J ends lost 3 bases and 8 bases respectively, with 5 bases between them. Germline CDR1 SEHNR, CDR2 FQNEAQ (reference sequence). In DNA, the CDR3 is TGTGCCAGCAGCTTGGCGGACACCATATATTTT. Its translation is CASSLADTIYF. Full variable domain (remainder filled in from reference TRBV7-9 and TRBJ1-3): DTGVSQNPRHKITKRGQNVTFRCDPISEHNRLYWYRQTLGQGPEFLTYFQNEAQLEKSRLLSDRFSAERPKGSFSTLEIQRTEQGDSAMYLCASSLADTIYFGEGSWLTVV.

This clone was seen just once. V usage is TRBV28 and J usage is TRBJ2-2; D uncertain. Germline CDR1 reads MDHEN; CDR2 reads SYDVKM. The CDR3 totals 11 residues. The germline V and J ends were trimmed by 2 bases and 12 bases, with 7 bases remaining between them. CDR3 protein: CASSLERQLFF. DNA for the CDR3: TGTGCCAGCAGTTTAGAGCGACAGCTGTTTTTT. Filled out from reference TRBV28 and TRBJ2-2, the complete variable domain reads DVKVTQSSRYLVKRTGEKVFLECVQDMDHENMFWYRQDPGLGLRLIYFSYDVKMKEKGDIPEGYSVSREKKERFSLILESASTNQTSMYLCASSLERQLFFGEGSRLTVL.

The rearrangement joins TRBV9 to TRBJ1-3; D is unclear. Trimming removed 2 bases at V and 0 bases at J, with 12 bases between. CDR3 length equals 16 residues. CDR1 SGDLS and CDR2 YYNGEE come from the germline V gene. CDR3 in amino acids: CASSVSRSLSGNTIYF. The CDR3 DNA is TGTGCCAGCAGCGTCTCCCGGTCCCTCTCTGGAAACACCATATATTTT.